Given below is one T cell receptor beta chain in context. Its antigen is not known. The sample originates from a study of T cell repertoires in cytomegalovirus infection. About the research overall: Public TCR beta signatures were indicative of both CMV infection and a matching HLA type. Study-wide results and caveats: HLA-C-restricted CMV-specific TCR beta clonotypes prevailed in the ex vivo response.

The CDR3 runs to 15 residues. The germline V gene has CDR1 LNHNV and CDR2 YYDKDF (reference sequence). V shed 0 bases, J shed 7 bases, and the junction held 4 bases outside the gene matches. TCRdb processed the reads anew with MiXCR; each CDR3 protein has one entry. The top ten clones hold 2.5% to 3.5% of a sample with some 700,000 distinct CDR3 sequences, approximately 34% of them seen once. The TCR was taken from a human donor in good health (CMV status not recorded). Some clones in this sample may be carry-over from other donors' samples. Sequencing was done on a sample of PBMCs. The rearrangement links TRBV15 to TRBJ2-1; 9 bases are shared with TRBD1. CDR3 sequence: CATSRDGTGRNEQFF. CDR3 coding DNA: TGTGCCACCAGCAGAGACGGGACAGGGAGGAATGAGCAGTTCTTC.